This T cell receptor beta chain originates from a study of cytomegalovirus exposure and HLA in healthy donors. Germline V gene sequence: CDR1 SNHLY, CDR2 FYNNEI. Germline trimming cut 7 bases from V and 7 bases from J; bases unmatched to any gene: 16. This CDR3 is 17 amino acids long. A multiplex PCR was run with 60 Vbeta primers and 13 Jbeta primers. Here immunoSEQ multiplex PCR was the method, and the copy in TCRdb shows in-frame clones only, minus some. Of 220,000 or so clones listed, more than 60% are singletons. The chain employs TRBV2 and TRBJ1-6; 7 nucleotides match TRBD1. The sequence came from a woman in her thirties in good health and CMV-seronegative. Sequenced input: PBMCs. In DNA form, the CDR3 reads TGTGCCAGCACTCCTGGGGGACAGTATACGCCAAATTCACCCCTCCACTTT. Translating it yields CASTPGGQYTPNSPLHF.